Listed here are 5 T cell receptor beta chains from one sample, sequenced in a study of blood T cells in healthy people across ages. A second about 6 to 12 cycle PCR used barcoded and J-beta primers. TCRdb itself ran the 5' RACE reads through MiXCR, one entry per CDR3 protein. The sample carries about 640,000 distinct CDR3 sequences, about 30% recorded once. The specimen sequenced was blood. These receptors all come from a woman older than 75 in good health.

This clonotype was picked up many times. J is TRBJ2-3 and V is TRBV20-1; 9 bases align to TRBD1. Trimming at V came to 3 bases and at J to 1 base, leaving 5 bases not matched to a gene. The germline V gene has CDR1 DFQATT and CDR2 SNEGSKA (reference sequence). The CDR3 consists of 15 residues. Here the CDR3 DNA reads TGCAGTGCTAGTCCGGACAGGGGTGGCACAGATACGCAGTATTTT. Protein sequence: CSASPDRGGTDTQYF.

Many counts were recorded for this clonotype. J is TRBJ2-1 and V is TRBV5-1; the match to TRBD1 covers 7 bases. Germline-derived CDR1 and CDR2 are SGHRS and YFSETQ. The trim removed 4 bases at V and 5 bases at J, leaving 9 bases unmatched. The CDR3 consists of 15 residues. DNA of the CDR3: TGCGCCAGCAGCGTCAGGGGGTTAGAAAACAATGAGCAGTTCTTC. It codes for CASSVRGLENNEQFF.

Turning to this clonotype: A read error may be the cause here, since a much bigger clone is one base away. This chain connects TRBV5-1 to TRBJ1-1, with D hard to call. The CDR3 runs to 14 residues. Germline values: CDR1 SGHRS, CDR2 YFSETQ. V was pared by 4 bases and J by 3 bases, with 13 bases between. The CDR3 is CASSPPGMHTEAFF. The CDR3, as DNA: TGCGCCAGCAGCCCGCCGGGGATGCACACTGAAGCTTTCTTT.

The rearrangement joins TRBV29-1 to TRBJ1-1; D ambiguous. The CDR3 is 13 amino acids. The germline V gene encodes CDR1 SQVTM and CDR2 ANQGSEA. Trimming took off 4 bases at V and 3 bases at J, with 12 bases between the two ends. This CDR3 is CSVVPSRDTEAFF. As DNA, the CDR3 is TGCAGCGTTGTCCCCAGTCGAGACACTGAAGCTTTCTTT.

With regard to this clonotype: With a much larger clone just one base away, this may be a read error. The chain recombines TRBV5-1 with TRBJ2-5; D is unclear. The V gene lost 7 bases and the J gene lost 11 bases, with 18 bases spanning the gap. CDR1 is SGHRS, CDR2 YFSETQ, per germline. The CDR3 sequence is 12 residues long. The CDR3 is CASGEGPNEQYF. The CDR3 region has the DNA TGCGCCAGCGGAGAAGGACCAAATGAGCAGTACTTC.